The 12 T cell receptor beta chains listed next were all sequenced from one sample in a study of regulatory T cells in long-lasting Graves disease. This sample's time point: newly diagnosed GD, antithyroid drugs for less than 3 months. RNA isolated from PBMCs was used to make the TCR library. Arm-PCR of CDR3 regions and iRepertoire HTBI primers were used to build TCR beta libraries. From the multiplex PCR reads, TCRdb called clonotypes with MiXCR, one entry per CDR3 protein. In the table there are 200,000 to 250,000 distinct CDR3 sequences, approximately 18% of which are singletons. A further study also used this sample, focusing on T cells in Graves' hyperthyroidism and ophthalmopathy.

The sample in question was peripheral blood mononuclear cells (PBMCs), obtained at new diagnosis, from a patient treated with antithyroid drugs. These receptors were obtained from a woman in her 30s with Graves disease.

Comments on this clonotype: One base away lies a much larger clone, so this may be a sequencing read error. The chain carries TRBV6-5 and TRBJ2-1; TRBD1 aligns across 9 bases. The germline gives CDR1 MNHEY, CDR2 SVGAGI. V lost 11 bases, J lost 5 bases, and 13 bases stayed unmatched. This CDR3 is 15 amino acids long. In nucleotides, the CDR3 is TGTGCCGGCACCCTGGGACAGGGCCCCAACAATGAGCAGTTCTTC. It is translated as CAGTLGQGPNNEQFF.

This clonotype came up many times. The chain has TRBV28 and TRBJ2-2; D remains unclear. This CDR3 is built from 14 residues. Trimming pared 5 bases from V and 6 bases from J, leaving 13 bases between. In germline, CDR1 is MDHEN, CDR2 SYDVKM. In DNA, the CDR3 is TGTGCCAGCAGTCTCGGACGTGTCTCCGGGGAGCTGTTTTTT. It encodes CASSLGRVSGELFF. Together with reference TRBV28 and TRBJ2-2, the CDR3 gives the full variable domain: DVKVTQSSRYLVKRTGEKVFLECVQDMDHENMFWYRQDPGLGLRLIYFSYDVKMKEKGDIPEGYSVSREKKERFSLILESASTNQTSMYLCASSLGRVSGELFFGEGSRLTVL.

The V call is TRBV2, the J call TRBJ2-1, with D perhaps matching TRBD2 (6 bases). V was trimmed by 7 bases and J by 8 bases, leaving 21 bases between them. The CDR3 loop spans 15 amino acids. Germline CDR1 reads SNHLY; CDR2 reads FYNNEI. The CDR3 bases are TGTGCCAGCATTAAAGCGGGTACCGGTATGTATGAGCAGTTCTTC. As protein: CASIKAGTGMYEQFF. Looking up the rest from reference TRBV2 and TRBJ2-1 gives the full variable domain: EPEVTQTPSHQVTQMGQEVILRCVPISNHLYFYWYRQILGQKVEFLVSFYNNEISEKSEIFDDQFSVERPDGSNFTLKIRSTKLEDSAMYFCASIKAGTGMYEQFFGPGTRLTVL.

This clonotype was found many times. The chain joins TRBV11-2 to TRBJ2-5, with 9 bases that match TRBD1. This CDR3 region has 15 residues. V lost 7 bases to trimming and J lost 5 bases; unmatched junction nucleotides: 11. The germline CDR1 and CDR2 sequences are SGHAT and FQNNGV. The CDR3 reads CASNLGTGGWETQYF. As DNA, the CDR3 is TGTGCCAGCAACCTGGGAACAGGGGGCTGGGAGACCCAGTACTTC.

J is TRBJ2-3 and V is TRBV7-3; 7 bases fit TRBD2. Germline lookup yields CDR1 SGHTA and CDR2 FQGTGA. The CDR3 has 16 amino acids. V shed 2 bases and J 1 base; nucleotides not matched to a gene: 6. CDR3: CASSLRGGSGTDTQYF. The CDR3 DNA is TGTGCCAGCAGCTTACGGGGCGGGAGCGGCACAGATACGCAGTATTTT. The complete variable domain, with remaining parts taken from reference TRBV7-3 and TRBJ2-3, reads GAGVSQTPSNKVTEKGKYVELRCDPISGHTALYWYRQSLGQGPEFLIYFQGTGAADDSGLPNDRFFAVRPEGSVSTLKIQRTERGDSAVYLCASSLRGGSGTDTQYFGPGTRLTVL.

This clonotype was seen repeatedly, ten times or more. The V and J genes are TRBV10-3 and TRBJ1-2; D ambiguous. This CDR3 is 12 amino acids long. V lost 3 bases to trimming and J lost 6 bases, with 8 bases between them. Per germline, CDR1 ENHRY and CDR2 SYGVKD. DNA for the CDR3: TGTGCCATCAGTGAATGGGTTGATGGCTACACCTTC. It is translated as CAISEWVDGYTF.

This clonotype came up many times. This chain connects TRBV19 to TRBJ1-1, with D uncertain. The CDR3 contains 14 residues. The V gene's germline CDR1 is LNHDA and CDR2 SQIVND (reference sequence). V lost 5 bases and J lost 5, with 15 bases in between. CDR3 loop: CASSPRTGWTEAFF. CDR3 bases: TGTGCCAGTAGTCCCCGGACGGGATGGACTGAAGCTTTCTTT.

This clonotype was recorded at least ten times. This chain uses TRBV11-3 with TRBJ1-3, with a weak D call TRBD1 (5 bases). This CDR3 spans 15 amino acids. Germline CDR1 reads SGHNT; CDR2 reads YENEEA. V lost 3 bases to trimming and J lost 1 base, with 10 bases between them. Here the CDR3 reads CASSFTGASGNTIYF. In nucleotides, the CDR3 is TGTGCCAGCAGCTTCACTGGGGCTTCTGGAAACACCATATATTTT.

The chain couples TRBV12-3 or TRBV12-4 to TRBJ2-1; TRBD2 matches 11 bases. V trimming: 10 bases; J trimming: 9 bases; junction bases outside the gene matches: 14. This CDR3 has 15 residues. The DNA for the CDR3 is TGTGCCACCCCCTTAGCGGGAGGGCAAGTTGGTGAGCAGTTCTTC. Its protein product is CATPLAGGQVGEQFF.

This clonotype came up many times. J is TRBJ1-2 and V is TRBV20-1; 8 nucleotides agree with TRBD1. Trimming cost V 6 bases and J 4 bases; bases outside gene matches: 7. This CDR3 is 13 amino acids long. Germline CDR1 is DFQATT and CDR2 is SNEGSKA (reference sequence). The CDR3: CSAKGQGAYGYTF. CDR3 DNA sequence: TGCAGTGCCAAAGGACAGGGAGCCTATGGCTACACCTTC.

J is TRBJ2-7 and V is TRBV30; 10 positions match TRBD2. Losses at the gene ends were 0 bases for V and 6 bases for J; bases not matched to a gene: 2. This CDR3 contains 13 residues. The germline CDR1 and CDR2 sequences are GTSNPN and SVGIG (reference sequence). Written as DNA, the CDR3 is TGTGCCTGGAGTGTCGTAGCGGGAGGCGAGCAGTACTTC. Protein product: CAWSVVAGGEQYF.

In this sample, this clonotype turned up many times. V and J are TRBV7-6 and TRBJ2-5, with unresolved D. Germline values: CDR1 SGHVS, CDR2 FNYEAQ. The CDR3 spans 11 residues. Trimming stripped 5 bases from V and 8 bases from J, with 9 bases between. CDR3: CASSVDTTQYF. Written as DNA, the CDR3 is TGTGCCAGCAGCGTTGACACTACCCAGTACTTC.